This T cell receptor beta chain was sequenced in a study of blood T cells in healthy people across ages. Next came a second PCR, run for about 7 to 12 cycles, which used a sample-barcoded 5' primer along with a J-beta primer mix. TCRdb re-derived calls from the 5' RACE reads in MiXCR, one entry per CDR3 protein. The sample contains 1.5 million to 2 million distinct CDR3 sequences, about 50% of which appear only once. Source material: blood. The receptor was derived from a woman in her thirties or forties in good health.

DNA for the CDR3: TGCAGTGCTAGAGAGGCGACCCCTCCAGAGACCCAGTACTTC. It is translated as CSAREATPPETQYF. The J gene is TRBJ2-7, the V gene TRBV20-1; no clear D gene. The J call may be faulty, since TRBJ2-5 better matches the DNA end. CDR1 and CDR2 (germline): DFQATT, SNEGSKA (reference sequence). The CDR3 loop spans 14 amino acids.